A selection of T cell receptor beta chains follows, all from one sample in a study of blood T cell repertoires in COVID-19. The method was immunoSEQ multiplex PCR; TCRdb's version includes in-frame clones alone and lacks a portion of them. This sample carries about 120,000 clones, 78% of them seen once, and the ten largest clones take under 3%. Sequenced material: peripheral blood. The receptors derive from a man in his 70s with acute or convalescent COVID-19. Each CDR3 is given without its conserved first and last residue.

TRBV6-5	TRBJ2-2	ASRSVRGPSGELF
TRBV9	TRBJ2-5	ASSVGGSETQY
TRBV4-2	TRBJ1-2	ASSQVARRGSYGYT
TRBV23-1	TRBJ1-4	AIDRPFRPNEKLF
TRBV29-1	TRBJ1-2	TAAGNYGYT
TRBV7-3	TRBJ2-1	ASSLTGGSYNEQF
TRBV2	TRBJ1-2	ASSVGQGTNYGYT
TRBV11-1	TRBJ2-5	ASSRSRQETQY
TRBV7-2	TRBJ2-3	ASSLVSSGVTDTQY
TRBV18	TRBJ1-4	ASSPLQGINEKLF
TRBV6-6	TRBJ1-2	ASSLPGTNYGYT
TRBV7-2	TRBJ2-5	ASSLAGGLWETQY
TRBV7-9	TRBJ1-4	ASSLMGDRGEKLF
TRBV9	TRBJ2-2	ASSVGVAGPGELF
TRBV7-3	TRBJ2-3	ASSLIGGSTDTQY
TRBV11-2	TRBJ2-1	ASTSRKAGVYNEQF
TRBV5-1	TRBJ2-3	ASSFGTSGSDTQY
TRBV5-1	TRBJ1-1	ASSLGPGIETEAF
TRBV6-5	TRBJ2-2	ASSYSNRATGELF
TRBV19	TRBJ2-3	ASSTLEAALDTQY
TRBV27	TRBJ2-5	ASSLSVGGETQY
TRBV18	TRBJ1-1	ASSTEMNTEAF
TRBV30	TRBJ1-6	AWRPGSSYNSPLH
TRBV29-1	TRBJ1-4	SVETGSDEKLF
TRBV11-2	TRBJ1-6	ASSGPSSSYNSPLH
TRBV12-3/TRBV12-4	TRBJ1-1	ASRGRTIEAF
TRBV30	TRBJ1-2	AWSRKGGSGYT
TRBV9	TRBJ2-1	ASSAFMGAGSYNEQF
TRBV29-1	TRBJ2-3	SVARQGGTDTQY
TRBV10-3	TRBJ1-3	AIRAGQGLFSGNTIY
TRBV19	TRBJ1-5	ASRPRDRGLIGNQPQH
TRBV7-8	TRBJ2-7	ASSRFGQPSYEQY
TRBV4-2	TRBJ1-2	ASSQDKPGRTRNYGYT
TRBV24-1	TRBJ1-4	ATSDSGQGGPNEKLF
TRBV15	TRBJ1-2	ATSILEGQVTNYGYT
TRBV18	TRBJ1-1	ASSPQGATEAF
TRBV5-6	TRBJ1-1	ASSLALSNTEAF
TRBV10-3	TRBJ1-2	AINTMFGAGGYT
TRBV5-4	TRBJ1-1	ASSFGDMIQMNTEAF
TRBV7-2	TRBJ2-7	ASSAPGQGRHEQY
TRBV11-3	TRBJ1-1	ASSPSGQGAWRDTEAF
TRBV19	TRBJ1-3	ASNDRERGRNTIY
TRBV5-1	TRBJ2-7	ASSLSGYSYEQY
TRBV6-5	TRBJ1-1	ASSYTKGVMNTEAF
TRBV7-8	TRBJ1-2	ASSSTGGNYGYT
TRBV27	TRBJ1-1	ASSFRVRNTEAF
TRBV9	TRBJ2-1	ASTGMTSGVDNEQF
TRBV19	TRBJ1-6	ASSIDNRGISPLH
TRBV19	TRBJ1-4	ASSYGTAINEKLF
TRBV5-4	TRBJ1-6	ASSSRQTNSPLH
TRBV21-1	TRBJ2-2	ASSKPPSSPNNTGELF
TRBV20-1	TRBJ1-4	SARDREKLF
TRBV5-1	TRBJ2-5	ASSSGLAGGQRLETQY
TRBV7-3	TRBJ2-3	ASSATRELTDTQY
TRBV6-5	TRBJ1-3	ASSYIRSGNTIY
TRBV16	TRBJ1-2	ASSQSGGGYT
TRBV19	TRBJ1-5	ATDSPRQAWQPQH
TRBV3-1/TRBV3-2	TRBJ1-6	ASSPQANSPLH
TRBV9	TRBJ1-2	ASSVGGDPNYGYT